A selection of T cell receptor beta chains follows, all from one sample in a study of blood T cells in healthy people across ages. TCRdb re-analysed the 5' RACE reads in MiXCR, keeping a single row per CDR3 protein. The sample contains about 970,000 distinct CDR3 sequences, roughly 47% of which appear only once. Sample: blood. All receptors derive from a woman aged 60-75 years in good health. Both conserved end residues are trimmed from each CDR3. The order of the fields is J gene, V gene, CDR3 protein.

TRBJ2-1 | TRBV29-1 | SVTAWRTYNEQF
TRBJ2-7 | TRBV5-1 | ASSPQTSGAYEQY
TRBJ2-7 | TRBV21-1 | ASSVAGTGAYEQY
TRBJ2-1 | TRBV4-2 | ASSQVGGVLNEQF
- | TRBV2 | ASSERGDAEQY
TRBJ2-1 | TRBV27 | ASSGTRREGEQF
TRBJ2-7 | TRBV7-2 | ASGWGRSGTY
TRBJ2-3 | TRBV19 | ASRRLAGTGTDTQY
TRBJ2-7 | TRBV4-2 | ASSRLGTGSSYEQY
TRBJ1-5 | TRBV29-1 | SVVEGARDQPQH
TRBJ2-3 | TRBV7-3 | ASRMRASTDTQY
TRBJ2-4 | TRBV12-3/TRBV12-4 | ASSLRWVGSQY
TRBJ2-3 | TRBV4-3 | ASSQEIRGLAGKDTQY
TRBJ2-7 | TRBV21-1 | ASSLTGTGYEQY
TRBJ2-1 | TRBV20-1 | SANSLSYNEQF
TRBJ2-6 | TRBV2 | ASGSGRGVLPGANVLT
TRBJ2-3 | TRBV7-9 | ASSFSSGGGTDTQY
TRBJ2-3 | TRBV15 | ATSTSRGGGTDTQY
TRBJ2-5 | TRBV18 | ASSPFWTSGEETQY
TRBJ2-1 | TRBV15 | ATSRTGFSSGEQF
TRBJ2-3 | TRBV12-3/TRBV12-4 | ASSQKTGGWSGDTQY
TRBJ2-1 | TRBV14 | ASSRNRGNEQF
TRBJ2-5 | TRBV5-4 | ASTGAGQETQY